Listed here are 11 T cell receptor beta chains from one sample, sequenced in a study of neurological immune-mediated disorders. From the 5' RACE reads, TCRdb called clonotypes with MiXCR, one entry per CDR3 protein. The repertoire holds roughly 36,000 distinct CDR3 sequences, with approximately 14% as singletons. Sequencing was done on a sample of PBMCs. The receptors shown here come from a woman in her forties or fifties with HTLV-1-associated myelopathy (HAM/TSP).

This clonotype was found many times. The rearrangement joins TRBV2 to TRBJ1-3, with 9 bases fitting TRBD1. Germline V CDR1 and CDR2: SNHLY, FYNNEI. CDR3 length equals 15 residues. V lost 6 bases to trimming and J lost 4 bases; unmatched junction nucleotides: 7. CDR3 nucleotide sequence: TGTGCCAGCAGGATCGGGACAGGGACAGGAAACACCATATATTTT. Translating it yields CASRIGTGTGNTIYF.

The V and J genes are TRBV7-3 and TRBJ2-3, with TRBD2 identical over 8 bases. Germline values: CDR1 SGHTA, CDR2 FQGTGA. The CDR3 contains 15 residues. The junction had 7 bases not matched to a gene; V was cut back by 3 bases and J by 5 bases. The DNA for the CDR3 is TGTGCCAGCAGCTTGCTTAGCGGGGTGGGAGATACGCAGTATTTT. It specifies CASSLLSGVGDTQYF.

This clonotype has a count of ten or more. V usage is TRBV3-1 and J usage is TRBJ1-6; 8 bases align to TRBD1. Trimming at V came to 3 bases and at J to 10 bases, leaving 5 bases not matched to a gene. CDR1 and CDR2 (germline): LGHDT, YNNKEL (reference sequence). The length of the CDR3 is 14 residues. The CDR3 protein is CASSQRTGNSPLHF. CDR3 bases: TGTGCCAGCAGCCAGCGGACAGGGAACTCACCCCTCCACTTT.

This clonotype was seen many times. The V call is TRBV29-1, the J call TRBJ1-1; 7 bases map to TRBD1. CDR1 and CDR2 (germline): SQVTM, ANQGSEA. V trimming: 8 bases; J trimming: 2 bases; junction bases outside the gene matches: 11. The CDR3 length is 14 residues. DNA for the CDR3: TGCAGCTCGAGGGGACAGTCTAAAAACACTGAAGCTTTCTTT. Its protein is CSSRGQSKNTEAFF.

At least ten counts were recorded for this clonotype. The chain carries TRBV18 and TRBJ2-7; no clear D. CDR1 and CDR2 (germline): KGHSH, LQKENI. V lost 6 bases, J lost 0 bases, and 6 bases lay in between. The CDR3 extends over 12 amino acids. CDR3 in amino acids: CASSPDSYEQYF. CDR3 nucleotide sequence: TGTGCCAGCTCCCCGGACTCCTACGAGCAGTACTTC.

This clonotype was found many times. V usage is TRBV10-3 and J usage is TRBJ2-6; TRBD1 matches 8 bases. CDR1 and CDR2 (germline): ENHRY, SYGVKD. V gave up 3 bases and J gave up 0 bases; unmatched junction bases: 7. The CDR3 runs 18 residues. The CDR3 is CAISEKDRDISGANVLTF. The DNA of the CDR3 is TGTGCCATCAGTGAAAAGGACAGGGACATCTCTGGGGCCAACGTCCTGACTTTC.

This clonotype has a count of ten or more. The chain combines TRBV7-2 with TRBJ1-5; possibly TRBD1 for D (5 bases). This CDR3 is built from 15 residues. Trimming cost V 4 bases and J 2 bases, with 12 bases left between them. Germline assignment: CDR1 SGHTA and CDR2 FQGNSA. The CDR3 is CASSSRGDRNQPQHF. The CDR3 nucleotides are TGTGCCAGCAGCTCGCGAGGGGATCGCAATCAGCCCCAGCATTTT.

This clonotype was recorded at least ten times. The chain uses TRBV2 and TRBJ2-1, with a possible D match to TRBD2 (6 bases). This CDR3 region has 12 residues. The V end was cut by 6 bases, the J end by 10 bases, with 13 bases between. CDR1 SNHLY and CDR2 FYNNEI come from the germline V gene. CDR3 sequence (DNA): TGTGCCAGCAGGGGGACTCGAGCGGAGCAGTTCTTC. Translating it yields CASRGTRAEQFF.

This clonotype was recorded at least ten times. The rearrangement uses TRBV20-1 and TRBJ2-7, with D perhaps TRBD1 (5 bases). Germline assignment: CDR1 DFQATT and CDR2 SNEGSKA (reference sequence). With 3 bases removed from V and 1 base from J, the gap between germline ends came to 16 bases. This CDR3 is built from 15 residues. In nucleotides, the CDR3 is TGCAGTGCTAGGAAAGACAGCAACCCTTCCTACGAGCAGTACTTC. This gives the protein CSARKDSNPSYEQYF.

This clonotype was detected many times. The gene calls are TRBV12-5 and TRBJ1-1, with D possibly being TRBD1 (6 bases). The V end was cut by 7 bases, the J end by 5 bases, with 17 bases between. CDR1 LGHNT and CDR2 FRNRAP come from the germline V gene. CDR3 length: 14 amino acids. The CDR3 coding sequence is TGTGCTAGTGCCCCCACAGGGTACAATACTGAAGCTTTCTTT. Protein sequence: CASAPTGYNTEAFF.

This chain links TRBV7-9 with TRBJ2-5; tentative D call: TRBD2 (5 bases). V was pared by 6 bases and J by 2 bases, with 10 bases between. The germline gives CDR1 SEHNR, CDR2 FQNEAQ (reference sequence). This CDR3 comprises 13 residues. CDR3: CASSSTGQETQYF. CDR3 coding DNA: TGTGCCAGCAGTTCGACGGGACAAGAGACCCAGTACTTC.